The sample holds a few counts of the clone carrying this T cell receptor (beta chain). Its matching antigen is unknown. The sample is drawn from a study of beta chain features in type 1 diabetes. Study-level information: Healthy donors and patients had similar age, gender and cell yields.

Whole-study results and caveats: Diminished insertions and augmented deletions at VDJ junctions characterized type 1 diabetes patients.

The investigators reverse transcribed all of the isolated RNA, so they sequenced expressed TCRB transcripts. TCRdb's table, derived via immunoSEQ multiplex PCR, lists solely in-frame clones and lacks some. The data show 250,000 to 350,000 clones, about 15% seen once. Sequences were obtained from central memory CD4+ T cells from blood. The TCR sequence derives from a man aged 25 to 45 in good health.

Here the CDR3 reads CASSSGLSGNTIYF. The CDR3 DNA is TGTGCCAGCAGTTCGGGTCTCTCTGGAAACACCATATATTTT. The V and J genes are TRBV27 and TRBJ1-3; the D is unclear. This CDR3 contains 14 residues. The V and J ends lost 4 bases and 0 bases respectively, with 7 bases between them. Per germline, CDR1 MNHEY and CDR2 SMNVEV (reference sequence).